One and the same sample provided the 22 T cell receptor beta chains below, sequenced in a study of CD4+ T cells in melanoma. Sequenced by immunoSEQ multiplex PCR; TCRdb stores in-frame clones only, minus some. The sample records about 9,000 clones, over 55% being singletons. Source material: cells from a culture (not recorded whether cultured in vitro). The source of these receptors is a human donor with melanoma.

As DNA, the CDR3 is TGTGCCAGCAGCACTCCGGGACGAAGTTCACCCCTCCACTTT. This translates into CASSTPGRSSPLHF. The V gene is TRBV11-2, the J gene TRBJ1-6; D possibly corresponds to TRBD1 (5 bases). The CDR3 consists of 14 residues. Trimming stripped 5 bases from V and 9 bases from J, with 14 bases between. Germline V CDR1 and CDR2: SGHAT, FQNNGV.

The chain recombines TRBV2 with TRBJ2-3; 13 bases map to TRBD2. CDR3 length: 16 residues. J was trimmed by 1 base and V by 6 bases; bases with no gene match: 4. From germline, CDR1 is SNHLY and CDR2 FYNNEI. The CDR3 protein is CASSRLAGGRTDTQYF. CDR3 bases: TGTGCCAGCAGCAGACTAGCGGGGGGTCGCACAGATACGCAGTATTTT.

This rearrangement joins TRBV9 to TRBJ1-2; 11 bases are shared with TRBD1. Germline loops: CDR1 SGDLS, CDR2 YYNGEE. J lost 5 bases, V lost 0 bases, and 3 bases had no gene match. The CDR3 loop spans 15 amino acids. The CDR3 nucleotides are TGTGCCAGCAGCGTAGGGGGACAGGGGGTGTATGGCTACACCTTC. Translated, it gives CASSVGGQGVYGYTF.

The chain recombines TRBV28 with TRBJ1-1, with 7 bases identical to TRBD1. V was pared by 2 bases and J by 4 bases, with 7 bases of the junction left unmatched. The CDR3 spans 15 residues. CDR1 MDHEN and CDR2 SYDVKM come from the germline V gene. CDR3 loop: CASSLQGGRTTEAFF. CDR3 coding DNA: TGTGCCAGCAGTTTACAGGGGGGTAGGACCACTGAAGCTTTCTTT. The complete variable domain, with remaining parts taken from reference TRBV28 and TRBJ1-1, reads DVKVTQSSRYLVKRTGEKVFLECVQDMDHENMFWYRQDPGLGLRLIYFSYDVKMKEKGDIPEGYSVSREKKERFSLILESASTNQTSMYLCASSLQGGRTTEAFFGQGTRLTVV.

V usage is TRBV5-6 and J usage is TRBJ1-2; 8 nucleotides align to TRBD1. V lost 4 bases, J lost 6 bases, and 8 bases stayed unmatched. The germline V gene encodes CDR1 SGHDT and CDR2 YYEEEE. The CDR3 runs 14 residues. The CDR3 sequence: CASSLNRGVDGYTF. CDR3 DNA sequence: TGTGCCAGCAGCCTCAACAGGGGGGTAGATGGCTACACCTTC. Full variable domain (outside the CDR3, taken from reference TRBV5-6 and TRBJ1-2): DAGVTQSPTHLIKTRGQQVTLRCSPKSGHDTVSWYQQALGQGPQFIFQYYEEEERQRGNFPDRFSGHQFPNYSSELNVNALLLGDSALYLCASSLNRGVDGYTFGSGTRLTVV.

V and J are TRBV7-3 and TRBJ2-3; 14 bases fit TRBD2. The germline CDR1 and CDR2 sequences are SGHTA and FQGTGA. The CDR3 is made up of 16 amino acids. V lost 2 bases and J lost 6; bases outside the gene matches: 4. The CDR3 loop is CASSLRGTSGGDTQYF. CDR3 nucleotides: TGTGCCAGCAGCTTACGGGGGACTAGCGGGGGTGATACGCAGTATTTT.

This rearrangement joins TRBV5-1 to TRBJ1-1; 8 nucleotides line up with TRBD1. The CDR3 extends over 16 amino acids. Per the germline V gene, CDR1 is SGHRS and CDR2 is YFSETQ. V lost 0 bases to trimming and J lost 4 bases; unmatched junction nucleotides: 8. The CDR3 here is CASSLATGVGGTEAFF. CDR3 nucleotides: TGCGCCAGCAGCTTGGCGACAGGGGTAGGGGGCACTGAAGCTTTCTTT. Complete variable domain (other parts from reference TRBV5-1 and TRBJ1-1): KAGVTQTPRYLIKTRGQQVTLSCSPISGHRSVSWYQQTPGQGLQFLFEYFSETQRNKGNFPGRFSGRQFSNSRSEMNVSTLELGDSALYLCASSLATGVGGTEAFFGQGTRLTVV.

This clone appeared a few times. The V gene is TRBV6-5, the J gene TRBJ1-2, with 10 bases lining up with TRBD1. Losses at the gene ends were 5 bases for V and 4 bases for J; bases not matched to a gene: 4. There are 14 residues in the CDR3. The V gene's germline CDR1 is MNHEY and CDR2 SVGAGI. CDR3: CASSPGTGAYGYTF. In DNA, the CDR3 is TGTGCCAGCAGTCCCGGGACAGGGGCCTATGGCTACACCTTC.

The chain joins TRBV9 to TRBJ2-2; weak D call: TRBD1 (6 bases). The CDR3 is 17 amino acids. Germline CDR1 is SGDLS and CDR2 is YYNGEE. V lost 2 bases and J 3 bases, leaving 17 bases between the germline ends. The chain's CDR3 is CASSVSFMAGDTGELFF. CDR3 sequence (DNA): TGTGCCAGCAGCGTGTCATTTATGGCAGGGGACACCGGGGAGCTGTTTTTT.

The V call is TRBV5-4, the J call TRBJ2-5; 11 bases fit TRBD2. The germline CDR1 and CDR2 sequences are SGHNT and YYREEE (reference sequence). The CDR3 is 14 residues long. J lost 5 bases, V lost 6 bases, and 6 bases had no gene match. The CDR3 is CASTETSGDETQYF. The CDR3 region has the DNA TGTGCCAGCACCGAGACTAGCGGGGACGAGACCCAGTACTTC.

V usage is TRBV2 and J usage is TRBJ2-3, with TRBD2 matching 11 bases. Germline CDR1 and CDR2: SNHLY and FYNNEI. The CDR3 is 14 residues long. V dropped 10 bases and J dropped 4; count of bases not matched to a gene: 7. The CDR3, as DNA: TGTGCCAACCGGGGACTAGCGGTTCCAGATACGCAGTATTTT. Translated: CANRGLAVPDTQYF.

The CDR3 region has the DNA TGTGCCAGCAGTCAACAGGGGGCCAGGAGCACTGAAGCTTTCTTT. Amino acid sequence: CASSQQGARSTEAFF. This chain links TRBV2 with TRBJ1-1, with 9 bases matching TRBD1. CDR3 length: 15 amino acids. V gave up 5 bases and J gave up 4 bases; unmatched junction bases: 8. The germline gives CDR1 SNHLY, CDR2 FYNNEI.

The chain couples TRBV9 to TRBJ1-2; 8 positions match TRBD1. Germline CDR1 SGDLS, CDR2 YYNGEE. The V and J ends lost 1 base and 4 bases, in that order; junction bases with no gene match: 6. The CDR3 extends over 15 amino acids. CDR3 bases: TGTGCCAGCAGCGTAACCACAGGGGGGAGCTATGGCTACACCTTC. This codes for CASSVTTGGSYGYTF. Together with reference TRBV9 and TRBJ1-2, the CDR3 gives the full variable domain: DSGVTQTPKHLITATGQRVTLRCSPRSGDLSVYWYQQSLDQGLQFLIQYYNGEERAKGNILERFSAQQFPDLHSELNLSSLELGDSALYFCASSVTTGGSYGYTFGSGTRLTVV.

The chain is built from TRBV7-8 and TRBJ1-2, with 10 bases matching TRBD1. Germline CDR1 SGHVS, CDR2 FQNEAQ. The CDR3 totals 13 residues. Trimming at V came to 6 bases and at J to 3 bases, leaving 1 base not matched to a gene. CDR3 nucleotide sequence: TGTGCCAGCAGAGGGACAGGGGACTATGGCTACACCTTC. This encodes CASRGTGDYGYTF.

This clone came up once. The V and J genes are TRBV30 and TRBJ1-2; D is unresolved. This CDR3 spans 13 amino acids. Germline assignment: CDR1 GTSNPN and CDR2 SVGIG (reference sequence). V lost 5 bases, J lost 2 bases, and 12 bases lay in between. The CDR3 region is CAWGKVLNYGYTF. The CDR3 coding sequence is TGTGCCTGGGGCAAAGTCCTGAACTATGGCTACACCTTC.

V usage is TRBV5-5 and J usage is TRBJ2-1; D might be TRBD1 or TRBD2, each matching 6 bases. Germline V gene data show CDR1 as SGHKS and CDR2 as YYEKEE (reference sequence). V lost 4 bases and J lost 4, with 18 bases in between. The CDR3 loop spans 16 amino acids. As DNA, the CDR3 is TGTGCCAGCAGCCTATGGACAGTGGAGGGATACAATGAGCAGTTCTTC. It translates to CASSLWTVEGYNEQFF.

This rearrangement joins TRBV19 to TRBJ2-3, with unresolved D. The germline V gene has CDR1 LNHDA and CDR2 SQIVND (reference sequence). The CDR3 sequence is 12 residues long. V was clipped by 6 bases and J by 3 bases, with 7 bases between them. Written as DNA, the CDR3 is TGTGCCAGTAGGGGTCAGACAGATACGCAGTATTTT. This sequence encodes CASRGQTDTQYF.

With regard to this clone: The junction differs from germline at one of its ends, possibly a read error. CDR3 protein: CASREETQYF. CDR3 in DNA: TGTGCCAGCAGAGAAGAGACCCAGTACTTC. This chain links TRBV6-1 with TRBJ2-5; D unresolved. This CDR3 contains 10 residues. Germline V gives CDR1 MNHNS, CDR2 SASEGT.

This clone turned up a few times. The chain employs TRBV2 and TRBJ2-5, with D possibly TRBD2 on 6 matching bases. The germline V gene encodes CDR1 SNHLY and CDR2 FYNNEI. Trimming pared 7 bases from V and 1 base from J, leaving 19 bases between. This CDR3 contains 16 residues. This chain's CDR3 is CASTRRAGPSQETQYF. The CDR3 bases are TGTGCCAGCACCCGGCGGGCGGGGCCTAGCCAAGAGACCCAGTACTTC.

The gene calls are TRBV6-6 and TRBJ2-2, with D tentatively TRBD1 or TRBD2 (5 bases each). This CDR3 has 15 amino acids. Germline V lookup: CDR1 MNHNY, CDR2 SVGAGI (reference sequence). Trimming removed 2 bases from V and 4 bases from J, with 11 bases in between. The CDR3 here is CASSYRDRATGELFF. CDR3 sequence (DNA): TGTGCCAGCAGTTACAGGGACCGGGCCACCGGGGAGCTGTTTTTT.

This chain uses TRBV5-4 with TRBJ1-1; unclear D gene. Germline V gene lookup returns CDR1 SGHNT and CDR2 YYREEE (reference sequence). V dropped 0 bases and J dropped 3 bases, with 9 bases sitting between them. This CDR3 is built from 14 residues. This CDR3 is CASSLGARDTEAFF. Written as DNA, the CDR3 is TGTGCCAGCAGCTTGGGGGCGAGGGACACTGAAGCTTTCTTT.

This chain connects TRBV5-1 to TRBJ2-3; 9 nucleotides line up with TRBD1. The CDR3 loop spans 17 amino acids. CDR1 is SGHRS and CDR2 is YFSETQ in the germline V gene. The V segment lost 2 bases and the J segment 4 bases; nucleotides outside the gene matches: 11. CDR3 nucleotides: TGCGCCAGCAGCTTCCGATCGGGACAGGGTACCGCAGATACGCAGTATTTT. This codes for CASSFRSGQGTADTQYF. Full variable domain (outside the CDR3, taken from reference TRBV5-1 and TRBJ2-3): KAGVTQTPRYLIKTRGQQVTLSCSPISGHRSVSWYQQTPGQGLQFLFEYFSETQRNKGNFPGRFSGRQFSNSRSEMNVSTLELGDSALYLCASSFRSGQGTADTQYFGPGTRLTVL.